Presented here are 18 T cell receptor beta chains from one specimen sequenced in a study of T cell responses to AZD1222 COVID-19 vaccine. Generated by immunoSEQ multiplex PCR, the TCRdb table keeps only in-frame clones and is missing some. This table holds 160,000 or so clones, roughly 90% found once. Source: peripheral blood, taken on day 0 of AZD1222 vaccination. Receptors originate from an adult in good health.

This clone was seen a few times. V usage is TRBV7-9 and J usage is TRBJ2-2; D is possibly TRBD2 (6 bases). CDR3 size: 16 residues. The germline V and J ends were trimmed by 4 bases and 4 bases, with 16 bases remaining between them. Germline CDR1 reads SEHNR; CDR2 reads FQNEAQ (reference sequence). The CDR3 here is CASSSNKEGTTGELFF. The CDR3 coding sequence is TGTGCCAGCAGCTCTAATAAGGAGGGGACCACCGGGGAGCTGTTTTTT.

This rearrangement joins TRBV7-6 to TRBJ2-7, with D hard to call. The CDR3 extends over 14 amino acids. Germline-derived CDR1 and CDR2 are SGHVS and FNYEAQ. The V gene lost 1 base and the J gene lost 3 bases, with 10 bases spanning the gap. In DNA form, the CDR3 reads TGTGCCAGCAGCTTAGAACTGGGTTTCTACGAGCAGTACTTC. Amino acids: CASSLELGFYEQYF.

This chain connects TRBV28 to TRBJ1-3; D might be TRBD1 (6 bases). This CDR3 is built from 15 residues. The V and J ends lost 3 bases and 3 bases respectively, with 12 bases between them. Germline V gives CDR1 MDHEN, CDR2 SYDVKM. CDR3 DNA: TGTGCCAGCAGTTTTGGTGTCAGGGGTGGAAACACCATATATTTT. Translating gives CASSFGVRGGNTIYF.

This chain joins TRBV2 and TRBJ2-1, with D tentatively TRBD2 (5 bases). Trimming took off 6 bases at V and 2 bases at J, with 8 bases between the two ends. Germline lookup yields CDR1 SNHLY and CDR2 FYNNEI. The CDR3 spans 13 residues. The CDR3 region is CASRLDTYNEQFF. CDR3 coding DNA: TGTGCCAGCAGACTAGACACCTACAATGAGCAGTTCTTC. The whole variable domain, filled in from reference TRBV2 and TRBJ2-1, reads EPEVTQTPSHQVTQMGQEVILRCVPISNHLYFYWYRQILGQKVEFLVSFYNNEISEKSEIFDDQFSVERPDGSNFTLKIRSTKLEDSAMYFCASRLDTYNEQFFGPGTRLTVL.

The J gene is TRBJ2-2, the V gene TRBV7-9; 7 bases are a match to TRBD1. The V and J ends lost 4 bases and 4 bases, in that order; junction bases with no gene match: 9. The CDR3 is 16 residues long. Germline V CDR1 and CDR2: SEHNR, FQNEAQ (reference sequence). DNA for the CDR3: TGTGCCAGCAGCTCAACGCCGACAGGGCTCACCGGGGAGCTGTTTTTT. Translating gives CASSSTPTGLTGELFF. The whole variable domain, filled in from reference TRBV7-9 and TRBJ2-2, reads DTGVSQNPRHKITKRGQNVTFRCDPISEHNRLYWYRQTLGQGPEFLTYFQNEAQLEKSRLLSDRFSAERPKGSFSTLEIQRTEQGDSAMYLCASSSTPTGLTGELFFGEGSRLTVL.

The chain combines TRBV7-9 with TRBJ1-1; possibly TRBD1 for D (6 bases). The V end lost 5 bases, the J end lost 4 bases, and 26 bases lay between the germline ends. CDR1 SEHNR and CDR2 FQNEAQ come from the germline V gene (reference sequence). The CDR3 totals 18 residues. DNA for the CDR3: TGTGCCAGCAGCCAGAGGAGGTCACAGGGACCCACCGTCACTGAAGCTTTCTTT. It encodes CASSQRRSQGPTVTEAFF.

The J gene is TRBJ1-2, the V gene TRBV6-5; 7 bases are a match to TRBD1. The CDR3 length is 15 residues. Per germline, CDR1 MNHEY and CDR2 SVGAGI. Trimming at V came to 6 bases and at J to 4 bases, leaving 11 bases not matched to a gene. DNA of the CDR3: TGTGCCAGCAGCCCGGGGGGACAGCCCTTCTATGGCTACACCTTC. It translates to CASSPGGQPFYGYTF.

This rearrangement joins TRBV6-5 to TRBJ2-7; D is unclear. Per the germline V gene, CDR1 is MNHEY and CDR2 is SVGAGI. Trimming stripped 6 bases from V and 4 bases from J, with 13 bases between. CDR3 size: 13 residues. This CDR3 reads CASRDPISYEQYF. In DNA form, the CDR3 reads TGTGCCAGCAGGGACCCAATAAGTTACGAGCAGTACTTC.

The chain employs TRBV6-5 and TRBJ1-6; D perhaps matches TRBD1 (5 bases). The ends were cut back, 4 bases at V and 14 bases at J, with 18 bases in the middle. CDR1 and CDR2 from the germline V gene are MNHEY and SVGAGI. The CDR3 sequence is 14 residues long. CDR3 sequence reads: CASSSGTDYGALHF. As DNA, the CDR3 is TGTGCCAGCAGTTCCGGGACGGACTATGGGGCCCTCCACTTT.

This chain's CDR3 is CASTTGVGGYSNQPQHF. The CDR3 bases are TGTGCCAGTACCACAGGGGTTGGAGGTTATAGCAATCAGCCCCAGCATTTT. The chain links TRBV19 to TRBJ1-5; 7 bases align to TRBD1. CDR1 LNHDA and CDR2 SQIVND come from the germline V gene (reference sequence). This CDR3 spans 17 amino acids. Trimming removed 7 bases from V and 0 bases from J; junction bases left unmatched: 12. Looking up the rest from reference TRBV19 and TRBJ1-5 gives the full variable domain: DGGITQSPKYLFRKEGQNVTLSCEQNLNHDAMYWYRQDPGQGLRLIYYSQIVNDFQKGDIAEGYSVSREKKESFPLTVTSAQKNPTAFYLCASTTGVGGYSNQPQHFGDGTRLSIL.

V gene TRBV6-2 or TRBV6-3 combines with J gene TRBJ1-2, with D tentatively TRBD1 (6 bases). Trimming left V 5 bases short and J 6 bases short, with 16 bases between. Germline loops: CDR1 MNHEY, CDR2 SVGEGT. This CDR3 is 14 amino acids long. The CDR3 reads CASSVSRGHNGYTF. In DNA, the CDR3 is TGTGCCAGCAGTGTGTCTCGGGGGCATAATGGCTACACCTTC.

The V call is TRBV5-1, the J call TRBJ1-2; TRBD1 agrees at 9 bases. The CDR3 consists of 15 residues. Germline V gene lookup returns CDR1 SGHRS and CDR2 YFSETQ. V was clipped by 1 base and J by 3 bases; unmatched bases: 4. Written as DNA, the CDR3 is TGCGCCAGCAGCTTGAGGGACAGGGCTGACTATGGCTACACCTTC. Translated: CASSLRDRADYGYTF.

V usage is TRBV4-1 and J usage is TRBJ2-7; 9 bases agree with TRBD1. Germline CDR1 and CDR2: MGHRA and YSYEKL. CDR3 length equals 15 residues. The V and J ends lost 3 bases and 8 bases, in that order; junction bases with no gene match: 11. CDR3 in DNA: TGCGCCAGCAGCCAGGGAGGACAGGGGTTCGACAAGCAGTACTTC. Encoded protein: CASSQGGQGFDKQYF.

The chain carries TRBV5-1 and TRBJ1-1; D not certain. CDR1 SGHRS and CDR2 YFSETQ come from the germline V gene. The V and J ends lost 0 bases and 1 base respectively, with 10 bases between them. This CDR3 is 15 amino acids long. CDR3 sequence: CASSLDTVQNTEAFF. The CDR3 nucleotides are TGCGCCAGCAGCTTGGACACGGTTCAGAACACTGAAGCTTTCTTT.

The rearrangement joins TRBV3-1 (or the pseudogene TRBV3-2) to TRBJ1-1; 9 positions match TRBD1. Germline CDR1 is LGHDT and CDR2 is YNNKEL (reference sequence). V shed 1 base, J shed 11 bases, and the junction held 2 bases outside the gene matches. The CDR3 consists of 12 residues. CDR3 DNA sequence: TGTGCCAGCAGCCAAGGGGACAGGGTCGCTTTCTTT. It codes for CASSQGDRVAFF.

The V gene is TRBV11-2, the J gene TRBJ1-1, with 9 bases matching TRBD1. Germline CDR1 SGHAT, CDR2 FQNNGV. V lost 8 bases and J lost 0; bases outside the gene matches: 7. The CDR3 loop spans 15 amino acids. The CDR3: CASCQGTGMNTEAFF. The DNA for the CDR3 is TGTGCCAGCTGCCAGGGGACAGGGATGAACACTGAAGCTTTCTTT. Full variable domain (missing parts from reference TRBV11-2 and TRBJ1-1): EAGVAQSPRYKIIEKRQSVAFWCNPISGHATLYWYQQILGQGPKLLIQFQNNGVVDDSQLPKDRFSAERLKGVDSTLKIQPAKLEDSAVYLCASCQGTGMNTEAFFGQGTRLTVV.

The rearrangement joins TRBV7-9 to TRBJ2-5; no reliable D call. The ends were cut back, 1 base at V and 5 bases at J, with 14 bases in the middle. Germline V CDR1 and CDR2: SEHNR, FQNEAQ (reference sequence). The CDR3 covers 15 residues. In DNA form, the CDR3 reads TGTGCCAGCAGCTTAGGCTCCTCAGGCCTGGAGACCCAGTACTTC. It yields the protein CASSLGSSGLETQYF.

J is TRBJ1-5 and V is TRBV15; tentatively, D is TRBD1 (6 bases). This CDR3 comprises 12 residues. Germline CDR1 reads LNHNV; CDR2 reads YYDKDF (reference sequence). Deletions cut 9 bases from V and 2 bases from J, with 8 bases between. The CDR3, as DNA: TGTGCCACACGGACAGGCAATCAGCCCCAGCATTTT. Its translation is CATRTGNQPQHF.